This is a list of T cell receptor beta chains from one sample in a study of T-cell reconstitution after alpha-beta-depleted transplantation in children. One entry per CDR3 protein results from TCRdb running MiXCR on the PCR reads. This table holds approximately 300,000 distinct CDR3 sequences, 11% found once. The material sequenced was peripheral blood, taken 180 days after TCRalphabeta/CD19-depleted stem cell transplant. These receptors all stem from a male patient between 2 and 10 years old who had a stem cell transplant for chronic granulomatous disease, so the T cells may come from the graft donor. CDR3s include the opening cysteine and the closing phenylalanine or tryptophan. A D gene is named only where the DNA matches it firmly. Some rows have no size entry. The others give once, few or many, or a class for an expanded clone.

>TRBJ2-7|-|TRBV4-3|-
CASSQAMGSYEQYF
TGCGCCAGCAGCCAAGCCATGGGCTCCTACGAGCAGTACTTC
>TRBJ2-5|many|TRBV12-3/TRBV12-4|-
CASSGTSWETQYF
TGTGCCAGCAGTGGTACTAGCTGGGAGACCCAGTACTTC
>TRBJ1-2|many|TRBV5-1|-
CASSLEHAAYNGYTF
TGCGCCAGCAGCTTGGAACACGCGGCCTACAATGGCTACACCTTC
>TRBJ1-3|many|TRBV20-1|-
CSAVKDTGFSGNTIYF
TGCAGTGCCGTTAAAGATACAGGGTTTTCTGGAAACACCATATATTTT
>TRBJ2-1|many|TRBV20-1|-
CSARGPLVGLRNEQFF
TGCAGTGCTAGAGGCCCGCTGGTGGGATTACGGAATGAGCAGTTCTTC
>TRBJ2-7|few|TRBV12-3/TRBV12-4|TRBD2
CASSSLSGGPTYEQYF
TGTGCCAGCAGTTCACTTAGCGGGGGCCCCACCTACGAGCAGTACTTC
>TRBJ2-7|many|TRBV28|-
CASRASVPYEQYF
TGTGCCAGCAGGGCTAGCGTCCCCTACGAGCAGTACTTC
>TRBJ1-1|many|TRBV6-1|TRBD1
CASSDRGGLAEAFF
TGTGCCAGCAGCGACAGGGGGGGCCTGGCTGAAGCTTTCTTT
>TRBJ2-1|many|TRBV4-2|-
CPRRGCGSRLEQFF
TGTCCCAGAAGGGGGTGCGGGAGCCGGCTTGAGCAGTTCTTC
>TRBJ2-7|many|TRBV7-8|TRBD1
CASSQGGNRGYEQYF
TGTGCCAGCAGCCAAGGGGGAAACAGGGGGTACGAGCAGTACTTC
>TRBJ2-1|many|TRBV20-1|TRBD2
CSARELAGASTEQFF
TGCAGTGCTAGAGAGCTAGCGGGAGCGTCGACTGAGCAGTTCTTC
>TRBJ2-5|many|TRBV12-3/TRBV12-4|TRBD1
CASSLRQGGETQYF
TGTGCCAGCAGTTTAAGACAGGGCGGAGAGACCCAGTACTTC
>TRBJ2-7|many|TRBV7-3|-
CASSSPRGPPLSYEQYF
TGTGCCAGCAGCTCGCCTCGGGGACCGCCCTTATCCTACGAGCAGTACTTC
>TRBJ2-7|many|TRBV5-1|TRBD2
CASSMGAGVGEQYF
TGCGCCAGCAGTATGGGAGCGGGAGTGGGGGAGCAGTACTTC
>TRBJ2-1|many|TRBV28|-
CASSHLPDNEQFF
TGTGCCTCTTCCCACCTTCCCGACAATGAGCAGTTCTTC
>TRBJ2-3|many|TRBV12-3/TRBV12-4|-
CASSLAHPADTQYF
TGTGCCAGCAGTTTAGCCCATCCGGCAGATACGCAGTATTTT
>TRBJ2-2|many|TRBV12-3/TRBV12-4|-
CASSPGYRDEGGELFF
TGTGCCAGCAGTCCAGGTTACAGGGACGAAGGCGGGGAGCTGTTTTTT
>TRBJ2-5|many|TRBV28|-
CASSLEQSIHRETQYF
TGTGCCAGCAGTTTGGAACAATCCATTCATCGAGAGACCCAGTACTTC
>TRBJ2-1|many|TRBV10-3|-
CAISVPGLSTDEQFF
TGTGCCATCAGTGTCCCGGGACTCTCTACCGATGAGCAGTTCTTC
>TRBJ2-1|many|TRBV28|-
CASRHYRGGKNEQFF
TGTGCCAGCAGACATTACAGGGGGGGTAAAAATGAGCAGTTCTTC
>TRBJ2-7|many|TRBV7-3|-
CASSREARGVSYEQYF
TGTGCCAGCAGCCGTGAGGCGAGAGGGGTTTCCTACGAGCAGTACTTC
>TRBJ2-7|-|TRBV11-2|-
CASSLASRRTSAYEQYF
TGTGCCAGCAGCTTAGCCAGTCGGCGGACCAGCGCCTACGAGCAGTACTTC
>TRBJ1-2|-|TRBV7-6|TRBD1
CASSPHRDRGYGYTF
TGTGCCAGCAGCCCACACCGGGACAGGGGTTATGGCTACACCTTC
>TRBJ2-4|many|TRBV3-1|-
CASSQASNIQYF
TGTGCCAGCAGCCAAGCTTCGAACATTCAGTACTTC
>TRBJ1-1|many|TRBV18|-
CASSRDGDTEAFF
TGTGCCAGCTCAAGGGACGGAGACACTGAAGCTTTCTTT
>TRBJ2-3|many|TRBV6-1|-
CASSARDGLTDTQYF
TGTGCCAGCAGTGCCCGGGACGGCCTTACAGATACGCAGTATTTT
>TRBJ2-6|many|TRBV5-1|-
CASSPPVTSGANVLTF
TGCGCCAGCAGCCCCCCGGTAACATCTGGGGCCAACGTCCTGACTTTC
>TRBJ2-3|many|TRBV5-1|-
CASSLGRTDTQYF
TGTGCCAGCAGCCTCGGCCGCACAGATACGCAGTATTTT
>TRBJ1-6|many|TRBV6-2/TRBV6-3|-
CASSYPSGQSNSPLHF
TGTGCCAGCAGTTACCCCTCAGGGCAATCGAATTCACCCCTCCACTTT
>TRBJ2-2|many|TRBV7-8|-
CASSLVSGAGELFF
TGTGCCAGCAGCTTAGTTTCGGGCGCCGGGGAGCTGTTTTTT
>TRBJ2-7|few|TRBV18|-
CASSPGTLYEF
TGTGCCAGCTCACCAGGTACCCTATACGAATTC
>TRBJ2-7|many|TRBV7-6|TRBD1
CASSRGQGRSYEQYF
TGTGCCAGCAGTCGGGGACAGGGGAGATCCTACGAGCAGTACTTC
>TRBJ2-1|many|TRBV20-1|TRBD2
CSASGTSGFYNEQFF
TGCAGTGCTAGCGGGACTAGCGGGTTTTACAATGAGCAGTTCTTC
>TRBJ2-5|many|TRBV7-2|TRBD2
CASCWTSGVQETQYF
TGTGCCAGCTGCTGGACTAGCGGAGTTCAAGAGACCCAGTACTTC
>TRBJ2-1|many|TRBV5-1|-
CASSGIEVREQFF
TGCGCCAGCAGCGGCATCGAAGTTCGTGAGCAGTTCTTC
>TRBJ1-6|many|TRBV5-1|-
CASSLGGLQLINSPLHF
TGCGCCAGCAGCTTGGGCGGACTCCAGTTGATTAATTCACCCCTCCACTTT
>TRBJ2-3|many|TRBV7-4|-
CASSLQDRPAADTQYF
TGTGCCAGCAGCCTACAAGACAGGCCGGCGGCAGATACGCAGTATTTT
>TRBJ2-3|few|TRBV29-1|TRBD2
CSVGGTSGVTQYF
TGCAGCGTTGGAGGGACTAGCGGGGTTACGCAGTATTTT
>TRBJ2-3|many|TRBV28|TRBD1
CASSPTLGTGATFSTDTQYF
TGTGCCAGCAGTCCAACCCTCGGGACAGGGGCTACCTTTAGCACAGATACGCAGTATTTT
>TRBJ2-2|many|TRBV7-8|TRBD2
CASSIAGINTGELFF
TGTGCCAGCAGCATAGCGGGAATTAACACCGGGGAGCTGTTTTTT
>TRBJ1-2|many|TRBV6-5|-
CASSYSKGTRDGYTF
TGTGCCAGCAGTTACTCCAAGGGGACGAGGGATGGCTACACCTTC
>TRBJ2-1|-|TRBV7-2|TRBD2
CASTWTSGKIDEQFF
TGTGCCAGCACCTGGACTAGCGGGAAAATCGATGAGCAGTTCTTC